The TCR beta chain described here comes from a study of long-term antiretroviral therapy in people with HIV. This clone was seen a single time. Antigen specificity is unknown. V was trimmed by 3 bases and J by 0 bases, leaving 13 bases between them. Germline loops: CDR1 ENHRY, CDR2 SYGVKD. This CDR3 is 16 amino acids long. Survey-level immunoSEQ v3.0 assays were run. Assay: immunoSEQ multiplex PCR; the TCRdb copy retains only in-frame clones and omits some. This table holds about 14,000 clones, around three quarters found once. Study outcomes and limitations: Control repertoires displayed wider CDR3 length ranges than the HIV repertoires. With ART, diversity went up but was still lower than in transplant donor controls. No data were available on ART adherence, viral resistance or therapy changes.

Only United States sites treated participants with HIV. This receptor was obtained from a man in his forties or fifties with HIV. This sequence joins TRBV10-3 and TRBJ2-3; no reliable D call. This material consisted of unsorted PBMCs, taken 3.1 years after starting antiretroviral therapy. The CDR3 DNA follows: TGTGCCATCAGTGAATCGGCGTACCCAAGCACAGATACGCAGTATTTT. It is translated as CAISESAYPSTDTQYF.